A selection of T cell receptor beta chains follows, all from one sample in a study of cytotoxic CD8 clonotypes in ibrutinib-treated CLL. Sequencing was performed with immunoSEQ multiplex PCR; in TCRdb, only in-frame clones are kept and a portion is missing. The table records fewer than 400,000 clones, approximately 67% of them present only once. Sequenced here: PBMCs, sampled after 36 months of ibrutinib treatment. These receptor sequences come from a human donor with chronic lymphocytic leukemia. The CDR3 runs from the conserved cysteine through the conserved F or W. A D gene is named only where the DNA matches it firmly. A row's size may be missing; if present it is once, few, many or a size class.

TGTGCCAGTAGCTTGAGCGGGAGAGGCACCGGGGAGCTGTTTTTT	CASSLSGRGTGELFF	TRBJ2-2	TRBV19	TRBD2	.
TGTGCCAGCCAACGCGGGGGCAATGAGCAGTTCTTC	CASQRGGNEQFF	TRBJ2-1	TRBV7-2	TRBD2	.
TGTGCCAGCAGTGAAGGGCGGGCAGGGAGTCAGCCCCAGCATTTT	CASSEGRAGSQPQHF	TRBJ1-5	TRBV2	.	few
TGCGCCAGCAGCTTTGTGCGGGGGGACTATGGCTACACCTTC	CASSFVRGDYGYTF	TRBJ1-2	TRBV5-1	.	.
TGTGCCAGCAGCACCATGAGGAGGGACAGGGGGCGAGGCTACACCTTC	CASSTMRRDRGRGYTF	TRBJ1-2	TRBV11-2	TRBD1	few
TGTGCCATCAGTGAGTCCGCGGGAGGGCAGGATGAGCAGTTCTTC	CAISESAGGQDEQFF	TRBJ2-1	TRBV10-3	TRBD2	.
TGTGCCAGCAGTCTCGCTAGCAATCAGCCCCAGCATTTT	CASSLASNQPQHF	TRBJ1-5	TRBV6-5	.	few
TGCGCCAGCAGCCACATTGCAAGTTCGAGGCGGACAGGAGCCCAAGAGACCCAGTACTTC	CASSHIASSRRTGAQETQYF	TRBJ2-5	TRBV4-1	TRBD1	.
TGTGCCAGCAGCGTAGGTGACACCGGGGGCTACACCTTC	CASSVGDTGGYTF	TRBJ1-2	TRBV9	.	.
TGCAGCGTTGACCATAGGAGCACCGGGGAGCTGTTTTTT	CSVDHRSTGELFF	TRBJ2-2	TRBV29-1	.	.
TGCAGCGTTGAAGATCCTGGGAAAGGGGACTATGGCTACACCTTC	CSVEDPGKGDYGYTF	TRBJ1-2	TRBV29-1	.	few
TGCAGCGTTGAAGATCGGGAGACAGGAAATCACTACGAGCAGTACTTC	CSVEDRETGNHYEQYF	TRBJ2-7	TRBV29-1	.	.
TGTGCCACCAGCAGAGATTTGCAACCTGTTTCCTCTGGGGCCAACGTCCTGACTTTC	CATSRDLQPVSSGANVLTF	TRBJ2-6	TRBV15	.	.
TGTGCCAGCAGCCCAGGGACAGGTGAATTAATCTCCTACGAGCAGTACTTC	CASSPGTGELISYEQYF	TRBJ2-7	TRBV11-2	TRBD1	few
TGCGCCAGCAGCCAAGATGAGGTAGGGTCCTACGAGCAGTACTTC	CASSQDEVGSYEQYF	TRBJ2-7	TRBV4-3	.	.
TGTGCCAGCTCACCACGCGGTAGCTCCTACAATGAGCAGTTCTTC	CASSPRGSSYNEQFF	TRBJ2-1	TRBV18	.	once